This is a list of T cell receptor beta chains from one sample in a study of T-cell memory formation after mild COVID-19. MiXCR was run by TCRdb on the 5' RACE reads, yielding one entry per CDR3 protein. The table has 410,000 or so distinct CDR3 sequences, roughly a quarter seen once. Source material: PBMCs or a T cell subset sorted from them (not recorded which). The receptors come from an adult woman who had mild COVID-19 (a few samples of this study predate the infection). Cell type and time point are not known. Both conserved end residues are part of each CDR3. Each record gives: V gene, J gene, D gene, clone size, CDR3 protein, CDR3 DNA. The D gene is left open where the match is weak. Not every row has a clone size; where given, it reads once, few, many or a size class.

TRBV12-3/TRBV12-4	TRBJ2-2	NA	NA	CASNRVGTGTGELFF	TGTGCCAGCAACCGGGTCGGGACGGGCACCGGGGAGCTGTTTTTT
TRBV24-1	TRBJ2-2	NA	NA	CATTDGPGELFF	TGTGCCACCACAGACGGACCCGGGGAGCTGTTTTTT
TRBV20-1	TRBJ2-7	TRBD1	NA	CSARQGARMVGLGEQYF	TGCAGTGCTCGACAGGGGGCGCGTATGGTGGGACTAGGCGAGCAGTACTTC
TRBV6-6	TRBJ2-3	NA	NA	CASSSVERSTDTQYF	TGTGCCAGCAGTTCCGTGGAGCGTAGCACAGATACGCAGTATTTT
TRBV7-9	TRBJ2-7	NA	many	CASSLNRSPYEQYF	TGTGCCAGCAGCCTCAACAGGAGCCCCTACGAGCAGTACTTC
TRBV5-4	TRBJ1-1	NA	NA	CASSLGGRPGDTEAFF	TGTGCCAGCAGCTTGGGAGGACGGCCCGGGGACACTGAAGCTTTCTTT
TRBV20-1	TRBJ2-1	TRBD2	NA	CSARDQTSGSDEQFF	TGCAGTGCTAGAGATCAGACTAGCGGGAGCGATGAGCAGTTCTTC
TRBV24-1	TRBJ1-2	TRBD1	NA	CATSLGQGGYTF	TGTGCCACCAGCCTGGGACAGGGTGGCTACACCTTC
TRBV12-3/TRBV12-4	TRBJ1-4	NA	NA	CASSLGHAEKLFF	TGTGCCAGCAGTTTGGGGCACGCTGAAAAACTGTTTTTT
TRBV20-1	TRBJ2-2	TRBD2	NA	CSAEGGLAGVVGELFF	TGCAGTGCTGAGGGGGGACTAGCGGGAGTTGTCGGGGAGCTGTTTTTT
TRBV3-1	TRBJ1-1	NA	NA	CASSPLRQDTEAFF	TGTGCCAGCAGCCCTCTTAGACAGGACACTGAAGCTTTCTTT
TRBV29-1	TRBJ2-7	NA	NA	CSVSTGTTYEQYF	TGCAGCGTCTCAACAGGAACGACCTACGAGCAGTACTTC
TRBV7-9	TRBJ2-1	NA	NA	CASSLPQSSYNEQFF	TGTGCCAGCAGCTTACCGCAGAGCTCCTACAATGAGCAGTTCTTC
TRBV30	TRBJ1-2	NA	few	CAWSGTAAYYGYTF	TGTGCCTGGAGCGGGACCGCCGCATACTATGGCTACACCTTC
TRBV7-3	TRBJ1-1	NA	NA	CASSLIRGYTEAFF	TGTGCCAGCAGCTTAATTCGGGGGTACACTGAAGCTTTCTTT
TRBV5-1	TRBJ2-7	TRBD1	NA	CASSLDDRALREQYF	TGCGCCAGCAGCTTGGACGACAGGGCCCTTAGGGAGCAGTACTTC
TRBV7-2	TRBJ2-5	NA	few	CASSLVPNRGSQETQYF	TGTGCCAGCAGCTTAGTCCCAAATCGGGGGTCACAAGAGACCCAGTACTTC
TRBV30	TRBJ2-1	TRBD2	NA	CAWSGGASGRGSSYNEQFF	TGTGCCTGGAGTGGGGGGGCTAGCGGGAGGGGGTCATCCTACAATGAGCAGTTCTTC
TRBV4-2	TRBJ1-2	NA	few	CASSHPTPREGWLYGYTF	TGTGCCAGCAGCCACCCTACCCCAAGGGAAGGTTGGCTCTATGGCTACACCTTC
TRBV29-1	TRBJ2-2	TRBD2	few	CSVPGTTATGELFF	TGCAGCGTTCCCGGGACTACCGCTACCGGGGAGCTGTTTTTT
TRBV7-2	TRBJ2-1	TRBD2	few	CASSLAGTSGSNEQFF	TGTGCCAGCAGCTTAGCAGGGACTAGCGGGAGCAATGAGCAGTTCTTC
TRBV10-3	TRBJ2-1	TRBD1	NA	CAISHGQEPSSYNEQFF	TGTGCCATCAGCCATGGACAGGAACCGAGCTCCTACAATGAGCAGTTCTTC
TRBV12-3/TRBV12-4	TRBJ2-1	TRBD1	NA	CASSREGADNEQFF	TGTGCCAGCAGCCGTGAGGGGGCGGACAATGAGCAGTTCTTC
TRBV7-8	TRBJ2-5	NA	NA	CASRPPGLQETQYF	TGTGCCAGCAGGCCCCCGGGACTGCAAGAGACCCAGTACTTC
TRBV5-1	TRBJ1-3	NA	NA	CASTVAGSSGNTIYF	TGCGCCAGCACCGTCGCGGGTAGTTCTGGAAACACCATATATTTT
TRBV7-9	TRBJ2-1	TRBD2	NA	CASSSFGTSGNLEQFF	TGTGCCAGCAGCTCCTTTGGGACTAGCGGGAATCTTGAGCAGTTCTTC
TRBV29-1	TRBJ2-7	TRBD1	NA	CSVELPSGGLYEQYF	TGCAGCGTTGAACTCCCTTCAGGGGGCCTCTACGAGCAGTACTTC
TRBV4-3	TRBJ2-1	NA	NA	CASSQEGIAGLNEQFF	TGCGCCAGCAGCCAAGAGGGTATCGCCGGGCTCAATGAGCAGTTCTTC
TRBV9	TRBJ2-2	TRBD2	many	CASSAGPRGDAGELFF	TGTGCCAGCAGCGCCGGGCCCCGGGGGGACGCCGGGGAGCTGTTTTTT
TRBV18	TRBJ2-3	TRBD2	NA	CASSPRLAGGPSVSTDTQYF	TGTGCCAGCTCACCTCGACTAGCGGGAGGGCCGAGTGTAAGCACAGATACGCAGTATTTT
TRBV4-3	TRBJ2-7	TRBD2	few	CASSLGTSGSGTYEQYF	TGCGCCAGCAGCCTCGGGACTAGCGGGAGTGGTACCTACGAGCAGTACTTC
TRBV4-1	TRBJ1-3	TRBD1	NA	CASSPNRDSLISGNTIYF	TGCGCCAGCAGCCCCAACCGGGACAGCTTAATCTCTGGAAACACCATATATTTT
TRBV20-1	TRBJ2-1	NA	once	CSARDLRGASYNEQFF	TGCAGTGCTAGAGATCTTCGGGGGGCGTCCTACAATGAGCAGTTCTTC
TRBV21-1	TRBJ1-2	NA	NA	CDSSKLQGSSNYGYTF	TGTGACAGCAGCAAACTACAGGGAAGTTCTAACTATGGCTACACCTTC
TRBV12-3/TRBV12-4	TRBJ2-3	TRBD1	few	CASSPGQPSQDTQYF	TGTGCCAGCAGTCCGGGACAGCCCTCACAAGATACGCAGTATTTT
TRBV11-2	TRBJ2-7	NA	NA	CASTTRPVKGLPSYEQYF	TGTGCCAGCACCACTCGCCCGGTGAAGGGGTTACCGTCGTACGAGCAGTACTTC
TRBV24-1	TRBJ2-1	TRBD2	few	CATSDLMVAGGNEQFF	TGTGCCACCAGTGATTTGATGGTAGCGGGGGGGAATGAGCAGTTCTTC
TRBV18	TRBJ2-1	NA	few	CASSPTLLVNEQFF	TGTGCCAGCTCACCTACTCTACTGGTCAATGAGCAGTTCTTC
TRBV29-1	TRBJ1-1	NA	NA	CSVEDWTEAFF	TGCAGCGTTGAAGATTGGACTGAAGCTTTCTTT
TRBV7-9	TRBJ2-2	TRBD2	NA	CASSFGAGANTGELFF	TGTGCCAGCAGCTTCGGAGCGGGGGCGAACACCGGGGAGCTGTTTTTT
TRBV18	TRBJ2-5	NA	few	CASSPLGETQYF	TGTGCCAGCTCACCTTTGGGGGAGACCCAGTACTTC
TRBV9	TRBJ2-3	NA	few	CASSVGGSSNTQYF	TGTGCCAGCAGCGTAGGTGGGTCATCTAATACGCAGTATTTT
TRBV29-1	TRBJ2-3	TRBD2	few	CSVSGRMDTQYF	TGCAGCGTTAGCGGGAGGATGGATACGCAGTATTTT
TRBV15	TRBJ2-3	TRBD1	many	CATSLQGASTDTQYF	TGTGCCACCAGCCTACAGGGGGCTAGCACAGATACGCAGTATTTT
TRBV12-3/TRBV12-4	TRBJ2-1	TRBD2	NA	CASIFGLAGDNEQFF	TGTGCCAGCATCTTCGGGCTAGCGGGGGACAATGAGCAGTTCTTC
TRBV7-9	TRBJ1-2	NA	few	CASIPLPVEPGQRGYTF	TGTGCCAGCATTCCCCTCCCGGTGGAACCGGGACAAAGAGGCTACACCTTC
TRBV28	TRBJ1-1	NA	once	CASSFPVNTEAFF	TGTGCCAGCAGTTTCCCCGTGAACACTGAAGCTTTCTTT
TRBV4-1	TRBJ2-3	TRBD2	NA	CASSQGRGGAGDTQYF	TGCGCCAGCAGCCAAGGTCGCGGGGGGGCAGGAGATACGCAGTATTTT
TRBV2	TRBJ2-7	NA	many	CASKKEVDSASYEQYF	TGTGCCAGCAAGAAGGAGGTAGATTCCGCCTCCTACGAGCAGTACTTC
TRBV7-6	TRBJ2-7	NA	few	CASSSGEPYEQYF	TGTGCCAGCAGCTCAGGAGAACCCTACGAGCAGTACTTC